These 26 T cell receptor beta chains originate from one sample sequenced in a study of cytomegalovirus exposure and HLA in healthy donors. In the PCR, 60 Vbeta and 13 Jbeta primers were used. Clones were read by immunoSEQ multiplex PCR, and TCRdb kept only the in-frame ones, dropping some. This table holds about 90,000 clones, over 70% found once. Sequenced input: PBMCs. All receptors derive from a man younger than 40 in good health and CMV-seropositive.

The J gene is TRBJ2-4, the V gene TRBV5-6, with a possible D match to TRBD1 (6 bases). This CDR3 spans 18 amino acids. V was shortened by 0 bases and J by 0 bases, with 16 bases between the two germline ends. CDR1 and CDR2 (germline): SGHDT, YYEEEE. The CDR3 nucleotides are TGTGCCAGCAGCTTGGGGTGGACAGCACGTTTAGCCAAAAACATTCAGTACTTC. Its translation: CASSLGWTARLAKNIQYF.

V gene TRBV6-5 combines with J gene TRBJ2-7, with TRBD1 matching 7 bases. Germline CDR1 is MNHEY and CDR2 is SVGAGI. The CDR3 runs 15 residues. J lost 2 bases, V lost 0 bases, and 4 bases had no gene match. The CDR3 sequence is CASSYSRQGPYEQYF. The DNA for the CDR3 is TGTGCCAGCAGTTACTCGAGACAGGGCCCCTACGAGCAGTACTTC.

The V gene is TRBV19, the J gene TRBJ2-5, with TRBD2 matching over 16 bases. With 4 bases clipped from V and 2 bases from J, the junction kept 7 bases outside the gene matches. This CDR3 spans 18 amino acids. Germline V lookup: CDR1 LNHDA, CDR2 SQIVND (reference sequence). The CDR3 spells CASSTGTSGRVQQETQYF. For the CDR3, the DNA is TGTGCCAGTAGTACCGGGACTAGCGGGAGGGTTCAACAAGAGACCCAGTACTTC. Filled out from reference TRBV19 and TRBJ2-5, the complete variable domain reads DGGITQSPKYLFRKEGQNVTLSCEQNLNHDAMYWYRQDPGQGLRLIYYSQIVNDFQKGDIAEGYSVSREKKESFPLTVTSAQKNPTAFYLCASSTGTSGRVQQETQYFGPGTRLLVL.

This clone was seen more than once but under ten times. The chain carries TRBV10-3 and TRBJ2-1; 8 positions agree with TRBD2. The CDR3 totals 15 residues. V was pared by 3 bases and J by 2 bases, with 3 bases of the junction left unmatched. Germline CDR1 is ENHRY and CDR2 is SYGVKD. The CDR3 loop reads CAISDRGRPYNEQFF. In DNA form, the CDR3 reads TGTGCCATCAGTGATCGCGGGAGGCCCTACAATGAGCAGTTCTTC.

This clone appeared a few times. The J gene is TRBJ2-2, the V gene TRBV2; 7 nucleotides align to TRBD2. CDR3 length equals 15 residues. The V and J ends lost 9 bases and 6 bases, in that order; junction bases with no gene match: 13. Germline CDR1 SNHLY, CDR2 FYNNEI. The CDR3 DNA reads TGTGCCAGACCCCCCCCCGGGGGGATCGCCGGGGAGCTGTTTTTT. This encodes CARPPPGGIAGELFF.

This clone was detected a few times. The rearrangement uses TRBV7-9 and TRBJ2-7; 11 bases agree with TRBD2. The V segment lost 1 base and the J segment 4 bases; nucleotides outside the gene matches: 3. Germline V CDR1 and CDR2: SEHNR, FQNEAQ (reference sequence). The CDR3 contains 15 residues. CDR3 nucleotide sequence: TGTGCCAGCAGCTTAGGGGGACTAGCGGTATACGAGCAGTACTTC. Translated: CASSLGGLAVYEQYF.

The sample holds a few counts of this clone. The V call is TRBV5-1, the J call TRBJ2-1; D gene uncertain. The germline CDR1 and CDR2 sequences are SGHRS and YFSETQ. The CDR3 runs to 14 residues. Deletions cut 6 bases from V and 4 bases from J, with 14 bases between. The CDR3 DNA reads TGCGCCAGCACCCTGGGTGGCGGATACAATGAGCAGTTCTTC. Its protein product is CASTLGGGYNEQFF.

This clone has only one observation. The V call is TRBV9, the J call TRBJ2-5; 9 nucleotides align to TRBD2. Germline V gene lookup returns CDR1 SGDLS and CDR2 YYNGEE. V gave up 4 bases and J gave up 2 bases; unmatched junction bases: 12. The CDR3 loop spans 17 amino acids. The CDR3 DNA follows: TGTGCCAGCAGCCCCCCCGAAGGCGGGGGGGGTCAAGAGACCCAGTACTTC. Amino acid sequence: CASSPPEGGGGQETQYF. The full variable domain, rest sourced from reference TRBV9 and TRBJ2-5, is DSGVTQTPKHLITATGQRVTLRCSPRSGDLSVYWYQQSLDQGLQFLIQYYNGEERAKGNILERFSAQQFPDLHSELNLSSLELGDSALYFCASSPPEGGGGQETQYFGPGTRLLVL.

The chain recombines TRBV4-3 with TRBJ2-6; 7 nucleotides agree with TRBD2. CDR1 LGHNA and CDR2 YSLEER come from the germline V gene. The CDR3 length is 18 residues. V was pared by 0 bases and J by 1 base, with 6 bases of the junction left unmatched. This chain's CDR3 is CASSQDVAGESGANVLTF. The CDR3 DNA sequence: TGCGCCAGCAGCCAAGACGTTGCGGGAGAGTCTGGGGCCAACGTCCTGACTTTC.

This chain joins TRBV5-1 and TRBJ1-2, with D hard to call. The V end was cut by 4 bases, the J end by 0 bases, with 13 bases between. The germline V gene encodes CDR1 SGHRS and CDR2 YFSETQ. This CDR3 has 15 amino acids. CDR3 sequence reads: CASSLLNLTNYGYTF. CDR3 in DNA: TGCGCCAGCAGCCTTTTAAATCTTACTAACTATGGCTACACCTTC.

In this sample, this clone turned up a few times. The chain links TRBV2 to TRBJ2-1, with 8 bases matching TRBD1. The CDR3 length is 15 residues. CDR1 and CDR2 (germline): SNHLY, FYNNEI. V shed 4 bases, J shed 1 base, and the junction held 3 bases outside the gene matches. This chain's CDR3 is CASSGQGASYNEQFF. DNA of the CDR3: TGTGCCAGCAGTGGGCAGGGGGCATCCTACAATGAGCAGTTCTTC.

This clone was seen only a few times. The V gene is TRBV19, the J gene TRBJ1-4, with 7 bases matching TRBD1. Trimming took 2 bases from V and 4 from J; bases not matched to a gene: 4. Germline CDR1 reads LNHDA; CDR2 reads SQIVND (reference sequence). The CDR3 length is 15 residues. The CDR3 is CASSIKGQHNEKLFF. The CDR3 coding sequence is TGTGCCAGTAGTATAAAGGGACAGCATAATGAAAAACTGTTTTTT.

The chain has TRBV7-8 and TRBJ2-5; D perhaps matches TRBD2 (5 bases). V was cut by 2 bases and J by 3 bases, with 16 bases left in between. From germline, CDR1 is SGHVS and CDR2 FQNEAQ. The CDR3 loop spans 16 amino acids. The CDR3 DNA reads as TGTGCCAGCAGCTTACCGTCGGGATGGTCAAAAGAGACCCAGTACTTC. Encoded protein: CASSLPSGWSKETQYF.

The CDR3 nucleotides are TGTGCCAGCAGCCTAGGACTAGCGGGAATGGTAGTCTATGAGCAGTTCTTC. Amino acids: CASSLGLAGMVVYEQFF. The V gene is TRBV5-4, the J gene TRBJ2-1; TRBD2 matches 12 bases. Germline V gene data show CDR1 as SGHNT and CDR2 as YYREEE (reference sequence). This CDR3 has 17 residues. The J segment lost 8 bases and the V segment lost 4 bases, leaving 13 bases of the junction unmatched.

This clone was seen only once. The chain uses TRBV5-6 and TRBJ1-6; D unresolved. Germline V gene sequence: CDR1 SGHDT, CDR2 YYEEEE. The CDR3 sequence is 16 residues long. V was pared by 2 bases and J by 7 bases, with 16 bases between. CDR3 sequence reads: CASSLAAVPRNSPLHF. DNA for the CDR3: TGTGCCAGCAGCTTAGCGGCAGTCCCGCGAAATTCACCCCTCCACTTT.

V is TRBV28 and J is TRBJ2-7; 7 positions match TRBD2. V lost 4 bases to trimming and J lost 0 bases; unmatched junction nucleotides: 3. The CDR3 has 14 amino acids. Germline loops: CDR1 MDHEN, CDR2 SYDVKM. CDR3 protein: CASSWGGDSYEQYF. DNA for the CDR3: TGTGCCAGCAGTTGGGGAGGGGACTCCTACGAGCAGTACTTC.

The V and J genes are TRBV19 and TRBJ1-3, with TRBD1 as a possible D gene (6 bases). The CDR3 is 17 amino acids. The germline gives CDR1 LNHDA, CDR2 SQIVND (reference sequence). The V end lost 5 bases, the J end lost 0 bases, and 17 bases lay between the germline ends. CDR3 sequence reads: CASSPATGGLSGNTIYF. CDR3 sequence (DNA): TGTGCCAGTAGTCCTGCGACAGGAGGCCTCTCTGGAAACACCATATATTTT.

This chain uses TRBV6-1 with TRBJ1-5; possibly TRBD1 for D (5 bases). This CDR3 region has 13 residues. V was cut by 7 bases and J by 9 bases, with 16 bases left in between. Germline-derived CDR1 and CDR2 are MNHNS and SASEGT. The CDR3 sequence is CASTETDDRPQHF. The CDR3 DNA sequence: TGTGCCAGCACGGAGACAGACGACCGGCCCCAGCATTTT.

The chain has TRBV7-2 and TRBJ2-7; 7 bases line up with TRBD2. V lost 6 bases, J lost 2 bases, and 13 bases stayed unmatched. The CDR3 loop spans 16 amino acids. From germline, CDR1 is SGHTA and CDR2 FQGNSA. CDR3: CASSFSAGASTYEQYF. Here the CDR3 DNA reads TGTGCCAGCAGTTTCTCCGCGGGAGCGTCTACCTACGAGCAGTACTTC.

This sequence joins TRBV7-8 and TRBJ1-2, with D perhaps TRBD1 (5 bases). V was trimmed by 5 bases and J by 7 bases, leaving 8 bases between them. CDR1 and CDR2 from the germline V gene are SGHVS and FQNEAQ. There are 11 residues in the CDR3. The CDR3 is CASSPGIGYTF. CDR3 DNA sequence: TGTGCCAGCAGCCCAGGGATTGGCTACACCTTC.

This clone was seen more than once but under ten times. The V call is TRBV29-1, the J call TRBJ1-2; D is possibly TRBD1 (5 bases). Germline V gene sequence: CDR1 SQVTM, CDR2 ANQGSEA. This CDR3 region has 12 residues. Deletions cut 7 bases from V and 1 base from J, with 10 bases between. CDR3 residues: CSASGGNYGYTF. Written as DNA, the CDR3 is TGCAGCGCCTCCGGGGGTAACTATGGCTACACCTTC. Variable domain in full (rest from reference TRBV29-1 and TRBJ1-2): SAVISQKPSRDICQRGTSLTIQCQVDSQVTMMFWYRQQPGQSLTLIATANQGSEATYESGFVIDKFPISRPNLTFSTLTVSNMSPEDSSIYLCSASGGNYGYTFGSGTRLTVV.

This clone showed up just a few times. The chain is built from TRBV30 and TRBJ2-7, with D uncertain. CDR1 and CDR2 from the germline V gene are GTSNPN and SVGIG (reference sequence). The CDR3 is 11 amino acids. Trimming removed 6 bases at V and 1 base at J, with 7 bases between. The CDR3 protein is CACSRSYEQYF. CDR3 DNA: TGTGCCTGTTCGAGGTCCTACGAGCAGTACTTC.

The rearrangement uses TRBV18 and TRBJ2-7, with D perhaps TRBD1 (6 bases). Germline lookup yields CDR1 KGHSH and CDR2 LQKENI. The CDR3 has 14 residues. Trimming removed 6 bases from V and 5 bases from J, with 17 bases in between. CDR3: CASSLKQGGHEQYF. For the CDR3, the DNA is TGTGCCAGCTCGCTAAAACAGGGTGGCCACGAGCAGTACTTC.

V is TRBV28 and J is TRBJ2-7; D possibly corresponds to TRBD2 (5 bases). CDR3 size: 15 residues. Germline V CDR1 and CDR2: MDHEN, SYDVKM. Trimming stripped 5 bases from V and 2 bases from J, with 16 bases between. The CDR3 protein is CASSRGVSVPYEQYF. The CDR3 region has the DNA TGTGCCAGCAGTCGGGGAGTGAGCGTCCCCTACGAGCAGTACTTC.

The rearrangement joins TRBV4-1 to TRBJ2-1; 11 bases agree with TRBD2. Germline assignment: CDR1 MGHRA and CDR2 YSYEKL. The J segment lost 3 bases and the V segment lost 1 base, leaving 5 bases of the junction unmatched. CDR3 length: 17 residues. The CDR3: CASSQGPTSGDYNEQFF. DNA of the CDR3: TGCGCCAGCAGCCAAGGTCCGACTAGCGGGGACTACAATGAGCAGTTCTTC.

J is TRBJ2-5 and V is TRBV5-1; TRBD1 agrees at 10 bases. CDR3 length: 14 amino acids. Trimming cost V 4 bases and J 6 bases; bases outside gene matches: 6. Germline CDR1 reads SGHRS; CDR2 reads YFSETQ. The CDR3 nucleotides are TGCGCCAGCAGCCCGGGGGACAGGGGAAAGACCCAGTACTTC. Translated: CASSPGDRGKTQYF.